This record looks at one T cell receptor beta chain sequence and its context. From germline, CDR1 is MNHEY and CDR2 SVGAGI. The V end lost 8 bases, the J end lost 6 bases, and 14 bases lay between the germline ends. The CDR3 extends over 13 amino acids. The repertoire was sequenced with immunoSEQ multiplex PCR; TCRdb's copy has only in-frame clones and lacks some. The sample lists roughly 150,000 clones; 81% were seen once. This sample was included in a study of blood T cell repertoires in COVID-19. Study-level information: Sources were T cells, B-cell-depleted T cells, or PBMCs; the material itself was cDNA or gDNA.

Sequencing input: peripheral blood. This TCR was recovered from a man aged 55-75 years with active or convalescent COVID-19. This rearrangement joins TRBV6-5 to TRBJ1-5, with a weak D call TRBD1 (6 bases). CDR3 region: CASVTGQSQPQHF. The CDR3 coding sequence is TGTGCCAGCGTAACAGGGCAAAGTCAGCCCCAGCATTTT.